A single T cell receptor beta chain is shown here with its context. This sample is drawn from a study of blood T cell repertoires in COVID-19. Whole-study context: Samples representing acute and convalescent COVID-19 were sourced from the United States, Italy and Spain. From T cells, B-cell-depleted T cells, or PBMCs came the material, which was cDNA or gDNA.

V lost 4 bases to trimming and J lost 4 bases; unmatched junction nucleotides: 2. The germline gives CDR1 LNHDA, CDR2 SQIVND (reference sequence). There are 15 residues in the CDR3. Libraries were prepared by immunoSEQ multiplex PCR; TCRdb keeps only in-frame clonotypes and omits some of them. This table has about 330,000 clones, 80% to 95% appearing once. The clonotype comes from a woman between 25 and 40 years old who had recovered from COVID-19. The V call is TRBV19, the J call TRBJ2-1; 12 bases line up with TRBD2. Sequenced material: PBMCs or T cells enriched from blood (not recorded which). CDR3 nucleotide sequence: TGTGCCAGTAGTAAACTAGCGGGAGGATACAATGAGCAGTTCTTC. It codes for CASSKLAGGYNEQFF.